Listed here is a single TCR beta chain. As handled by the study authors: For nucleated cells, counts were estimated from reference gene primer amplification. Repertoires were generated with immunoSEQ multiplex PCR, while TCRdb's copy carries only in-frame clones and drops some. D and trimming come from the DNA, and the V and J calls and clone size come from that table. This table has roughly 250,000 clones, 70% to 85% appearing once. Seattle's enrolled individuals joined amid active infection and were then monitored longitudinally. This sample was taken from a study of blood T cell repertoires in COVID-19. Background on the study: The analysed material was cDNA or gDNA that came from T cells, B-cell-depleted T cells, or PBMCs.

Trimming took 5 bases from V and 0 from J, leaving 17 bases between them. The germline CDR1 and CDR2 sequences are MDHEN and SYDVKM. The CDR3 consists of 17 residues. The clonotype comes from a human donor with COVID-19, enrolled during active disease. The donor label of this sample is uncertain. Sequenced input: peripheral blood. The chain links TRBV28 to TRBJ2-4; D is possibly TRBD2 (6 bases). The CDR3 region has the DNA TGTGCCAGCAGTCCTGCGGGGAGCCCTCTAGCCAAAAACATTCAGTACTTC. This sequence encodes CASSPAGSPLAKNIQYF.